Many counts were recorded for the clone carrying this T cell receptor beta chain. The data are from a study of blood T cell repertoires in COVID-19. Study-wide context: T cells, B-cell-depleted T cells, or PBMCs supplied cDNA or gDNA.

In terms of age and location, participants ranged from about 18 to 90 years and lived in fewer than 30 US areas. In the original analysis: Amplification of reference gene primers was used by the study to estimate nucleated cell counts. Some clones are missing from TCRdb's copy, which holds only in-frame ones; the method was immunoSEQ multiplex PCR. The DNA gave D and trimming, while V, J and clone size come from that table. The sample records around 170,000 clones, around 88% being singletons. This CDR3 comprises 14 residues. Germline V gene lookup returns CDR1 MGHRA and CDR2 YSYEKL. Between the trimmed V and J ends, which lost 1 base and 5 bases, there was a span of 11 bases.

Sequencing was performed on PBMCs or T cells enriched from blood (not recorded which). This sequence joins TRBV4-1 and TRBJ1-2; possibly TRBD1 for D (5 bases). This sequence originates from a woman between 25 and 40 years old who had recovered from COVID-19. The CDR3 DNA follows: TGCGCCAGCAGCCAAGCAGGGTCTGGGTATGGCTACACCTTC. Translated, it gives CASSQAGSGYGYTF.